These 9 T cell receptor beta chains share one sample of origin, sequenced in a study of CD4 T cells in relation to SARS-CoV-2 and coronaviruses. Before the COVID-19 pandemic, during about 2011-2019, CD4+ T cells were taken from unexposed donors. After about 10 days of culture, CD4+ T cells were isolated. Here immunoSEQ multiplex PCR was the method, and the copy in TCRdb shows in-frame clones only, minus some. The sample records under 25,000 clones, about 72% being singletons. Their recognized antigens are unknown. The sample comprised CD4+ T cells from PBMCs, cultured in vitro. The receptors originated from a human donor in good health.

The chain has TRBV19 and TRBJ1-5; D not certain. The germline gives CDR1 LNHDA, CDR2 SQIVND (reference sequence). V was cut by 2 bases and J by 6 bases, with 14 bases left in between. The CDR3 is made up of 15 amino acids. The CDR3: CASSISNFAGQPQHF. For the CDR3, the DNA is TGTGCCAGTAGTATATCAAATTTTGCGGGTCAGCCCCAGCATTTT. The whole variable domain, remainder taken from reference TRBV19 and TRBJ1-5, is DGGITQSPKYLFRKEGQNVTLSCEQNLNHDAMYWYRQDPGQGLRLIYYSQIVNDFQKGDIAEGYSVSREKKESFPLTVTSAQKNPTAFYLCASSISNFAGQPQHFGDGTRLSIL.

The rearrangement links TRBV2 to TRBJ2-5, with 9 bases that match TRBD1. V was clipped by 6 bases and J by 2 bases; unmatched bases: 1. Per the germline V gene, CDR1 is SNHLY and CDR2 is FYNNEI. The CDR3 totals 13 residues. CDR3 loop: CASRGTGQETQYF. The CDR3 DNA reads as TGTGCCAGCAGGGGGACAGGGCAAGAGACCCAGTACTTC.

V usage is TRBV5-1 and J usage is TRBJ2-5; D perhaps matches TRBD2 (6 bases). V was trimmed by 4 bases and J by 2 bases, leaving 18 bases between them. The CDR3 consists of 16 residues. From germline, CDR1 is SGHRS and CDR2 YFSETQ. CDR3 region: CASSLEGSGNQETQYF. The CDR3, as DNA: TGCGCCAGCAGCCTCGAGGGTAGCGGAAATCAAGAGACCCAGTACTTC.

The CDR3 nucleotides read TGTGCCAGCCGACTAGACCTGAGCACAGATACGCAGTATTTT. Translating it yields CASRLDLSTDTQYF. The chain employs TRBV19 and TRBJ2-3; a weak D match, TRBD2 (6 bases). In germline, CDR1 is LNHDA, CDR2 SQIVND (reference sequence). V shed 9 bases and J shed 0 bases, with 13 bases lying between them. The CDR3 sequence is 14 residues long.

The genes are TRBV3-1 (or the pseudogene TRBV3-2) and TRBJ2-1, with 8 bases identical to TRBD2. Germline V gene data show CDR1 as LGHDT and CDR2 as YNNKEL (reference sequence). This CDR3 is built from 15 residues. Trimming cost V 3 bases and J 6 bases; bases outside gene matches: 7. The CDR3 here is CASSHGAGARNEQFF. Here the CDR3 DNA reads TGTGCCAGCAGCCACGGAGCGGGAGCTCGCAATGAGCAGTTCTTC.

This chain links TRBV2 with TRBJ2-1; weak D call: TRBD2 (6 bases). This CDR3 is built from 17 residues. V dropped 4 bases and J dropped 2 bases, with 18 bases sitting between them. Germline assignment: CDR1 SNHLY and CDR2 FYNNEI. The CDR3: CASSGWATAGTYNEQFF. DNA of the CDR3: TGTGCCAGCAGTGGATGGGCAACGGCGGGAACCTACAATGAGCAGTTCTTC.

The chain links TRBV9 to TRBJ1-6; D is unresolved. V was clipped by 0 bases and J by 14 bases, with 12 bases between them. The CDR3 extends over 13 amino acids. The germline V gene encodes CDR1 SGDLS and CDR2 YYNGEE. CDR3 residues: CASSVDPLRALHF. The CDR3, as DNA: TGTGCCAGCAGCGTAGACCCTTTAAGGGCCCTCCACTTT.

V is TRBV3-1 (or the pseudogene TRBV3-2) and J is TRBJ2-1, with 9 nucleotides matching TRBD2. J was trimmed by 4 bases and V by 0 bases; bases with no gene match: 10. CDR3 size: 18 residues. Per the germline V gene, CDR1 is LGHDT and CDR2 is YNNKEL (reference sequence). In nucleotides, the CDR3 is TGTGCCAGCAGCCAAGATTGGGGTAGCGGGAGAGGGTACAATGAGCAGTTCTTC. It specifies CASSQDWGSGRGYNEQFF.

The V and J genes are TRBV15 and TRBJ2-4; D not certain. CDR3 length: 15 amino acids. The germline V gene has CDR1 LNHNV and CDR2 YYDKDF (reference sequence). The V end was cut by 0 bases, the J end by 7 bases, with 13 bases between. Here the CDR3 reads CATSRDYTESNIQYF. DNA of the CDR3: TGTGCCACCAGCAGAGATTACACCGAGTCCAACATTCAGTACTTC.